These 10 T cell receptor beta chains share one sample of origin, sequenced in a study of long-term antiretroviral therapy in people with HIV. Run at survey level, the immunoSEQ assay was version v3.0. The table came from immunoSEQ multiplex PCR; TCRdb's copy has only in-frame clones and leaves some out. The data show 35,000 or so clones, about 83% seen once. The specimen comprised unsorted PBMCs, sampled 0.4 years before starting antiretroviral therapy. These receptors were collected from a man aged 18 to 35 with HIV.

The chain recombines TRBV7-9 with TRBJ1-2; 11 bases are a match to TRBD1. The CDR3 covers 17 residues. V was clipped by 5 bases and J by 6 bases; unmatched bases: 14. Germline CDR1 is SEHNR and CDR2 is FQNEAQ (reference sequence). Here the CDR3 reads CASSGGQGARKSDGYTF. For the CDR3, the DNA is TGTGCCAGCAGCGGCGGACAGGGGGCGCGGAAGTCTGATGGCTACACCTTC.

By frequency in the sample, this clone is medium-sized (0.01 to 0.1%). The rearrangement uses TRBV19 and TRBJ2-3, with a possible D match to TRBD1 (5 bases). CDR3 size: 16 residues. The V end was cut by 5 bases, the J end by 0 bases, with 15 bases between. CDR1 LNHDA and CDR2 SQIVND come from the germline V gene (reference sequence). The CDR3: CASSPTPGYSTDTQYF. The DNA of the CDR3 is TGTGCCAGTAGTCCTACCCCAGGGTATAGCACAGATACGCAGTATTTT.

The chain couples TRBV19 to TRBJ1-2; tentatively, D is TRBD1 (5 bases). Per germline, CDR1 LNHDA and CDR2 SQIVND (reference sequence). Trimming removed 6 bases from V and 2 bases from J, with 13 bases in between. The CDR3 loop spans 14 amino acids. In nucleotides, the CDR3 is TGTGCCAGTAGCCAAAAGACAGTAAACTATGGCTACACCTTC. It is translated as CASSQKTVNYGYTF.

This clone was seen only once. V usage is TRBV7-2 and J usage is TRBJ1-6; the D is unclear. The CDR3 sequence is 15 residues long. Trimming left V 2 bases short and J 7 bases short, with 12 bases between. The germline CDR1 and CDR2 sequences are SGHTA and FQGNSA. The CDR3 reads CASSLLARGNSPLHF. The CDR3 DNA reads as TGTGCCAGCAGCTTACTCGCTCGAGGGAATTCACCCCTCCACTTT.

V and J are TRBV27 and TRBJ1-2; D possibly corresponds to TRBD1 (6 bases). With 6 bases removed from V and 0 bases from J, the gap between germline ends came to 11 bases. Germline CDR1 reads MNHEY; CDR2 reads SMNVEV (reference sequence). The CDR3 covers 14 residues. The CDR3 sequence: CASRAQGSNYGYTF. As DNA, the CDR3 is TGTGCCAGCAGAGCACAGGGTTCTAACTATGGCTACACCTTC.

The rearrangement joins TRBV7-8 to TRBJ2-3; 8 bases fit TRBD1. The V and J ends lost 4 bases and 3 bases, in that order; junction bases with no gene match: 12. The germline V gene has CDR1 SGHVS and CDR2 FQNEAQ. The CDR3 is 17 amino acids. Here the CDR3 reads CASSSPIRGPRTDTQYF. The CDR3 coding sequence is TGTGCCAGCAGCTCGCCGATCAGGGGGCCAAGAACAGATACGCAGTATTTT.

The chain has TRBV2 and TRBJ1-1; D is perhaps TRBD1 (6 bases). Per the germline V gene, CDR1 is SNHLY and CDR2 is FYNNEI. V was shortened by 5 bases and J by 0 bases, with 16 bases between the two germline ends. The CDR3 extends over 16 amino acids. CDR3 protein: CASSTQGGGMNTEAFF. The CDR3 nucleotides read TGTGCCAGCAGTACCCAAGGGGGGGGAATGAACACTGAAGCTTTCTTT.

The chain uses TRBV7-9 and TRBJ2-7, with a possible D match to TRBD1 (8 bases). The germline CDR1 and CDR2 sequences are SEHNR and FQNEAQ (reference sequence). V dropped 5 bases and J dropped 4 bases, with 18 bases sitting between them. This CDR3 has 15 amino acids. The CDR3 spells CASSTERDRFYEQYF. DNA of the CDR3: TGTGCCAGCAGCACAGAGCGGGACAGGTTTTACGAGCAGTACTTC.

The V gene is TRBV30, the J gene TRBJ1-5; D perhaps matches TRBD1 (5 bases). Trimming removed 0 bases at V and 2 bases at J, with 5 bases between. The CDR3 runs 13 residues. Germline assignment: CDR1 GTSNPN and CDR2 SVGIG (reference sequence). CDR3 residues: CAWSVQGNQPQHF. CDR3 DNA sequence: TGTGCCTGGAGTGTACAGGGCAATCAGCCCCAGCATTTT.

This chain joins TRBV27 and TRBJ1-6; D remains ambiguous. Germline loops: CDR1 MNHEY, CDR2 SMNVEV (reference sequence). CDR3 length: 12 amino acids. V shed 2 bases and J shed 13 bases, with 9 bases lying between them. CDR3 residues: CASSLTSGPLHF. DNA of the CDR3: TGTGCCAGCAGTTTAACGTCCGGTCCCCTCCACTTT.